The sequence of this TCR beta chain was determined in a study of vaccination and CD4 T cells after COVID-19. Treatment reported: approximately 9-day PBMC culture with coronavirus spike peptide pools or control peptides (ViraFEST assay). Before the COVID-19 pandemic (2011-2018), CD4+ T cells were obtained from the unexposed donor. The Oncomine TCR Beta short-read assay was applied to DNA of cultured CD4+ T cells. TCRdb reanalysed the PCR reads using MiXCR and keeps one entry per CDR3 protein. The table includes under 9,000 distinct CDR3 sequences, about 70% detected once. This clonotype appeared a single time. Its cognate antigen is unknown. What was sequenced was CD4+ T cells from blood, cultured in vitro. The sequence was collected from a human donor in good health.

The CDR3 DNA sequence: TGTGCCAGCAGCCTAGGACTATCCCAAGAGACCCAGTACTTC. The encoded protein is CASSLGLSQETQYF. This chain uses TRBV7-9 with TRBJ2-5; perhaps TRBD2 as D (6 bases). Trimming left V 5 bases short and J 1 base short, with 11 bases between. The V gene's germline CDR1 is SEHNR and CDR2 FQNEAQ (reference sequence). The CDR3 runs 14 residues.